The rows below give T cell receptor beta chains drawn from one sample of a study of blood T cell repertoires in COVID-19. TCRdb's copy holds only in-frame clones and misses some; the assay was immunoSEQ multiplex PCR. Of 200,000 or so clones listed, about 91% are singletons. Sequenced sample: PBMCs or T cells enriched from blood (not recorded which). The source is a woman aged 40 to 55 with acute COVID-19. Each CDR3 is given with its conserved first and last residue. D genes are given only for firm matches. Size is stated for part of the rows, as once, few or many counts, or as a class when the clone is expanded.

abundance,v_gene,d_gene,j_gene,CDR3nt,CDR3aa
-,TRBV30,TRBD1,TRBJ2-6,TGTGCCTGGGGGTATGACAGGGCTGGGGCCAACGTCCTGACTTTC,CAWGYDRAGANVLTF
-,TRBV6-4,-,TRBJ1-1,TGTGCCAGCAGTCAAACAGGGAACACTGAAGCTTTCTTT,CASSQTGNTEAFF
-,TRBV19,-,TRBJ1-1,TGTGCCAGTAGTCCCGGGCAGGGATACACTGAAGCTTTCTTT,CASSPGQGYTEAFF
-,TRBV5-1,TRBD1,TRBJ2-3,TGCGCCAGCAGGGCGGGGACAGGGGGCCCAGATACGCAGTATTTT,CASRAGTGGPDTQYF
-,TRBV7-9,-,TRBJ2-2,TGTGCCAGCAGCTACGACAGTAACACCGGGGAGCTGTTTTTT,CASSYDSNTGELFF
few,TRBV7-3,-,TRBJ1-1,TGTGCCAGCAGGCTCAGTGGGAACACTGAAGCTTTCTTT,CASRLSGNTEAFF
-,TRBV19,-,TRBJ1-2,TGTGCCAGTAGTGCCCCAGGGGATTCCAGTGGCTACACCTTC,CASSAPGDSSGYTF
-,TRBV28,TRBD1,TRBJ1-1,TGTGCCAGCAGATCAGGGGGGAACACTGAAGCTTTCTTT,CASRSGGNTEAFF
-,TRBV7-6,-,TRBJ2-7,TGTGCCAGCAGCTTACGGCCGGGAGCCTACGAGCAGTACTTC,CASSLRPGAYEQYF
-,TRBV6-1,TRBD2,TRBJ2-3,TGTGCCAGCAGTGGCCTTAGCGGGGGGAGCACAGATACGCAGTATTTT,CASSGLSGGSTDTQYF
-,TRBV6-5,-,TRBJ1-5,TGTGCCAGCAGTTTAAAATTCAATCAGCCCCAGCATTTT,CASSLKFNQPQHF
-,TRBV5-8,TRBD2,TRBJ2-3,TGTGCCAGCAGTGTGGGAGGGCGCTACTATAGCACAGATACGCAGTATTTT,CASSVGGRYYSTDTQYF
-,TRBV9,TRBD1,TRBJ1-2,TGTGCCAGCAGCGGGGCCCAGGGGGCTGCTCTCACTATTAACTATGGCTACACCTTC,CASSGAQGAALTINYGYTF
-,TRBV6-2/TRBV6-3,-,TRBJ2-5,TGTGCCAGCAGTTACAGTCGGGTCCAAGAGACCCAGTACTTC,CASSYSRVQETQYF
few,TRBV6-2/TRBV6-3,-,TRBJ1-1,TGTGCCAGCAGTTACTCTCGGCAGGACTCCGCCTGGATGAACACTGAAGCTTTCTTT,CASSYSRQDSAWMNTEAFF
-,TRBV2,-,TRBJ2-5,TGTGCCAGCATACGAGGCCGGCAGGGGGGAGAAGGGGTCCAAGAGACCCAGTACTTC,CASIRGRQGGEGVQETQYF
-,TRBV19,TRBD1,TRBJ1-6,TGTGCCAGTAATGACAGGGGTGATTCACCCCTCCACTTT,CASNDRGDSPLHF
-,TRBV5-1,-,TRBJ2-2,TGCGCCAGCAGCTCCCGGGGAAGCACCGGGGAGCTGTTTTTT,CASSSRGSTGELFF
-,TRBV24-1,TRBD1,TRBJ2-3,TGTGCCACCGGAGGACAGGGGCGAACAGATACGCAGTATTTT,CATGGQGRTDTQYF
-,TRBV9,-,TRBJ2-3,TGTGCCAGCAGCGTGTCCAGTAGCACAGATACGCAGTATTTT,CASSVSSSTDTQYF
-,TRBV9,TRBD2,TRBJ2-5,TGTGCCAGCAGCGGGGCGGGAGGGCGAGAGACCCAGTACTTC,CASSGAGGRETQYF
-,TRBV12-5,TRBD1,TRBJ2-5,TGTGCTAGTGGTTTGGGACAGGGGGCGCAGGAGACCCAGTACTTC,CASGLGQGAQETQYF
-,TRBV4-1,-,TRBJ1-1,TGCGCCAGCAGCCAGTACAGCCTGAACACTGAAGCTTTCTTT,CASSQYSLNTEAFF
-,TRBV7-2,-,TRBJ2-3,TGTGCCAGCACCCTCCTTTTCGGCCTAGCGACAGATACGCAGTATTTT,CASTLLFGLATDTQYF
once,TRBV27,TRBD1,TRBJ1-1,TGTGCCAGCAGTTCCCGGGACAGGAAAGCTTTCTTT,CASSSRDRKAFF
-,TRBV5-1,-,TRBJ2-3,TGCGCCAGCAGCTACTCGGGAACAAACACAGATACGCAGTATTTT,CASSYSGTNTDTQYF
-,TRBV4-2,TRBD1,TRBJ1-1,TGTGCCAGCAGCCAACAGGACAGGGCGAACACTGAAGCTTTCTTT,CASSQQDRANTEAFF
-,TRBV6-4,-,TRBJ2-7,TGTGCCAGCAGTGACTTCCGCGGGGAGGCCTACGAGCAGTACTTC,CASSDFRGEAYEQYF
-,TRBV7-9,TRBD1,TRBJ2-2,TGTGCCAGCAGCTTACCCGGACAGGGGGCTGGCACCGGGGAGCTGTTTTTT,CASSLPGQGAGTGELFF
-,TRBV30,-,TRBJ1-3,TGTGCCTGGAGCCCCGTCGGAAACACCATATATTTT,CAWSPVGNTIYF
once,TRBV7-6,TRBD2,TRBJ2-3,TGTGCCAGCAGCTTAGTTTGGACTAGCGGGACTACAGATACGCAGTATTTT,CASSLVWTSGTTDTQYF
-,TRBV9,TRBD2,TRBJ2-1,TGTGCCAGCAGCGTACGGACTAGCGTCGGTGAGCAGTTCTTC,CASSVRTSVGEQFF
once,TRBV9,-,TRBJ1-4,TGTGCCAGCAGCGTAGGCCATAGCCTTAATGAAAAACTGTTTTTT,CASSVGHSLNEKLFF
once,TRBV12-1,-,TRBJ2-1,TGTGCCAGCACCACAAGGAGCTCCTACAATGAGCAGTTCTTC,CASTTRSSYNEQFF
-,TRBV5-1,-,TRBJ1-1,TGCGCCAGCAGCTTGGCATACGGACAGAACACTGAAGCTTTCTTT,CASSLAYGQNTEAFF
once,TRBV19,TRBD2,TRBJ2-3,TGTGCCAGTAGTATGTTAGCGGGAATGGGGGATACGCAGTATTTT,CASSMLAGMGDTQYF
-,TRBV27,TRBD2,TRBJ2-1,TGTGCCAGCAGTTTACGACTAGCGGGTTACAATGAGCAGTTCTTC,CASSLRLAGYNEQFF
-,TRBV5-1,TRBD1,TRBJ2-7,TGCGCCAGCAGCTTGGACCGAATTGACAGGGCCTACGAGCAGTACTTC,CASSLDRIDRAYEQYF
-,TRBV24-1,-,TRBJ2-2,TGTGCCACCAGTGATCCAGGGTTCGGGGAGCTGTTTTTT,CATSDPGFGELFF
-,TRBV7-2,TRBD1,TRBJ1-2,TGTGCCAGCAGCTTGAGGACAGGGAGGATTAACTATGGCTACACCTTC,CASSLRTGRINYGYTF
-,TRBV18,TRBD1,TRBJ1-1,TGTGCCAGCTCACGACCGGGACAGGGAGCACCTGAAGCTTTCTTT,CASSRPGQGAPEAFF
once,TRBV6-1,-,TRBJ2-3,TGTGCCAGCAGTGAATCAGTTACCTCTAGCACAGATACGCAGTATTTT,CASSESVTSSTDTQYF
-,TRBV20-1,-,TRBJ2-1,TGCAGTGCCCATTTCGGGGAGCAGTTCTTC,CSAHFGEQFF
-,TRBV5-4,TRBD2,TRBJ2-5,TGTGCCAGCAGCCGGGGACTAGCGATCGCCCAAGAGACCCAGTACTTC,CASSRGLAIAQETQYF
-,TRBV5-6,-,TRBJ2-7,TGTGCCAGCAGCTTGAGGGGGGGCTTGTACGAGCAGTACTTC,CASSLRGGLYEQYF
-,TRBV4-2,-,TRBJ1-2,TGTGCCAGCAGCCAAGAGAGGTGGAACTATGGCTACACCTTC,CASSQERWNYGYTF
-,TRBV6-5,-,TRBJ2-1,TGTGCCAGCAGCCGTGACAGGAGCTCCTACAATGAGCAGTTCTTC,CASSRDRSSYNEQFF
-,TRBV7-3,TRBD1,TRBJ2-7,TGTGCCAGCAGCTTAAGGCCCGGGACAGTTGATTTCGAGCAGTACTTC,CASSLRPGTVDFEQYF
-,TRBV28,TRBD2,TRBJ2-5,TGTGCCAGCAGCTACTCCTGGACTAGCGAAAATAAAGAGACCCAGTACTTC,CASSYSWTSENKETQYF
-,TRBV19,-,TRBJ2-7,TGTGCCAGTAGTATAAAGGAGGACTACGAGCAGTACTTC,CASSIKEDYEQYF
-,TRBV3-1/TRBV3-2,-,TRBJ2-5,TGTGCCAGCAGCCAAGACAGTACCCAAGAGACCCAGTACTTC,CASSQDSTQETQYF
-,TRBV6-5,TRBD1,TRBJ2-7,TGTGCCAGCAGGGCTTCCGGGACAGCATACGAGCAGTACTTC,CASRASGTAYEQYF
-,TRBV5-1,TRBD1,TRBJ2-1,TGCGCCAGCATCCCGGGACAGGGATCCTACAATGAGCAGTTCTTC,CASIPGQGSYNEQFF
-,TRBV4-1,TRBD1,TRBJ2-7,TGCGCCAGCAGCCACACGGACAGGGGGGGCTACGAGCAGTACTTC,CASSHTDRGGYEQYF
-,TRBV5-1,-,TRBJ1-4,TGCGCCAGCAGCCCTTATGGGGGCTCACCTAATGAAAAACTGTTTTTT,CASSPYGGSPNEKLFF
-,TRBV2,-,TRBJ2-2,TGTGCCAGCAGCCAGGGGACGGGAAGGACCGGGGAGCTGTTTTTT,CASSQGTGRTGELFF
-,TRBV19,-,TRBJ2-1,TGTGCCAGTACCCTCAGACCAGGGGTTGGTGAGCAGTTCTTC,CASTLRPGVGEQFF
once,TRBV27,-,TRBJ2-3,TGTGCCAGCTGGGTGAACGGGGGAGGCCCCACAGATACGCAGTATTTT,CASWVNGGGPTDTQYF
-,TRBV4-3,TRBD2,TRBJ2-3,TGCGCCAGCAGCCAAGATCTTAGCGGGGTAACCAGCACAGATACGCAGTATTTT,CASSQDLSGVTSTDTQYF
once,TRBV19,-,TRBJ1-2,TGTGCCAGTATCGGGACAAGGGCGACTACACGTAACTATGGCTACACCTTC,CASIGTRATTRNYGYTF